The 30 T cell receptor beta chains in this list originate from one sample, sequenced in a study of T cell changes during pregnancy in multiple sclerosis. Sequencing used immunoSEQ multiplex PCR; TCRdb keeps in-frame clones, though not all of them. The table shows 75,000 to 100,000 clones, with just over 90% occurring only once. The starting material was peripheral blood, obtained after pregnancy. Every receptor here comes from a female donor in good health, enrolled as a control in a pregnancy study.

This clone turned up a few times. The rearrangement links TRBV29-1 to TRBJ1-1; TRBD1 matches 10 bases. Per germline, CDR1 SQVTM and CDR2 ANQGSEA. This CDR3 has 13 amino acids. V lost 3 bases, J lost 3 bases, and 1 base stayed unmatched. In DNA, the CDR3 is TGCAGCGTTGAGGGACAGGGGTACACTGAAGCTTTCTTT. It translates to CSVEGQGYTEAFF.

The CDR3 nucleotides are TGTGCCAGCAGCACCGACAGGGGTCTCCTTTACGAGCAGTACTTC. It specifies CASSTDRGLLYEQYF. V usage is TRBV5-6 and J usage is TRBJ2-7, with TRBD1 identical over 8 bases. Germline V gene sequence: CDR1 SGHDT, CDR2 YYEEEE. The CDR3 has 15 amino acids. V lost 4 bases to trimming and J lost 4 bases; unmatched junction nucleotides: 10.

The chain is built from TRBV6-4 and TRBJ1-5; the D gene is possibly TRBD1 (5 bases). Trimming cost V 6 bases and J 0 bases, with 12 bases left between them. Germline V CDR1 and CDR2: MRHNA, SNTAGT. CDR3 length: 15 amino acids. The CDR3, as DNA: TGTGCCAGCAGCCCCGCGGGGGATAGCAATCAGCCCCAGCATTTT. This codes for CASSPAGDSNQPQHF.

The chain couples TRBV5-3 to TRBJ2-3, with 12 bases that match TRBD2. TRBV5-3 is marked as an open reading frame, function uncertain. J lost 0 bases, V lost 0 bases, and 8 bases had no gene match. The CDR3 sequence is 19 residues long. The CDR3 DNA is TGTGCCAGAAGCTTGGGACTAGCGGGGGACCTCACTAGCACAGATACGCAGTATTTT. Amino acids: CARSLGLAGDLTSTDTQYF.

The gene calls are TRBV5-1 and TRBJ1-1, with 7 bases lining up with TRBD1. V shed 7 bases and J 5 bases; nucleotides not matched to a gene: 17. This CDR3 has 16 amino acids. Germline V lookup: CDR1 SGHRS, CDR2 YFSETQ. The CDR3 loop is CASAIPSPQGSTEAFF. The CDR3 DNA sequence: TGCGCCAGCGCCATCCCTAGCCCACAGGGGTCGACTGAAGCTTTCTTT.

The gene calls are TRBV2 and TRBJ2-3, with D unresolved. Per germline, CDR1 SNHLY and CDR2 FYNNEI. The ends were cut back, 4 bases at V and 0 bases at J, with 11 bases in the middle. The length of the CDR3 is 15 residues. In nucleotides, the CDR3 is TGTGCCAGCAGTGCGGAGACTTCTAGCACAGATACGCAGTATTTT. Amino acid sequence: CASSAETSSTDTQYF.

This rearrangement joins TRBV2 to TRBJ1-1, with TRBD1 as a possible D gene (6 bases). Germline loops: CDR1 SNHLY, CDR2 FYNNEI. CDR3 length: 13 residues. Trimming took off 7 bases at V and 1 base at J, with 10 bases between the two ends. CDR3 sequence (DNA): TGTGCCAGCAAGGAACAGGGGAACACTGAAGCTTTCTTT. Translated, it gives CASKEQGNTEAFF.

CDR3 DNA sequence: TGTGCCAGCAGCTTAGCGGGAGGAGGAGGGCGATACTCCGAGCAGTACTTC. Translation: CASSLAGGGGRYSEQYF. This sequence joins TRBV7-8 and TRBJ2-7; D is perhaps TRBD2 (6 bases). Germline V CDR1 and CDR2: SGHVS, FQNEAQ. There are 17 residues in the CDR3. Trimming removed 0 bases at V and 6 bases at J, with 21 bases between.

CDR3 sequence (DNA): TGTGCCAGCAGCGTGGGGACTAGCGGTGTTCTGGAGCAGTACTTC. Its translation: CASSVGTSGVLEQYF. The chain links TRBV9 to TRBJ2-7; 11 bases match TRBD2. CDR3 length: 15 amino acids. Losses at the gene ends were 2 bases for V and 7 bases for J; bases not matched to a gene: 8. Germline V gives CDR1 SGDLS, CDR2 YYNGEE.

The chain recombines TRBV19 with TRBJ1-1; TRBD1 aligns across 7 bases. The CDR3 spans 15 residues. CDR1 and CDR2 from the germline V gene are LNHDA and SQIVND (reference sequence). V lost 5 bases to trimming and J lost 1 base; unmatched junction nucleotides: 7. CDR3 loop: CASSEGTVANTEAFF. The CDR3 coding sequence is TGTGCCAGTAGTGAAGGGACAGTGGCGAACACTGAAGCTTTCTTT.

This chain connects TRBV29-1 to TRBJ2-5, with 11 bases that match TRBD1. Germline V gene data show CDR1 as SQVTM and CDR2 as ANQGSEA. The CDR3 length is 13 residues. Trimming at V came to 8 bases and at J to 5 bases, leaving 7 bases not matched to a gene. CDR3 region: CSTRTGGAETQYF. The CDR3 nucleotides read TGCAGCACCCGGACAGGGGGCGCGGAGACCCAGTACTTC.

The J gene is TRBJ2-3, the V gene TRBV28, with TRBD2 matching 11 bases. CDR1 MDHEN and CDR2 SYDVKM come from the germline V gene. This CDR3 is 16 amino acids long. The J segment lost 6 bases and the V segment lost 3 bases, leaving 8 bases of the junction unmatched. The DNA for the CDR3 is TGTGCCAGCAGTTTGTCAACTAGCGGGAGTGAGGATACGCAGTATTTT. It yields the protein CASSLSTSGSEDTQYF.

The chain is built from TRBV5-1 and TRBJ1-2; a weak D match, TRBD1 (5 bases). CDR1 SGHRS and CDR2 YFSETQ come from the germline V gene. This CDR3 spans 17 amino acids. V lost 0 bases and J lost 0, with 15 bases in between. In nucleotides, the CDR3 is TGCGCCAGCAGCTTGGCTTGGGGCAGTTCAGCTAACTATGGCTACACCTTC. As protein: CASSLAWGSSANYGYTF. Complete variable domain (other parts from reference TRBV5-1 and TRBJ1-2): KAGVTQTPRYLIKTRGQQVTLSCSPISGHRSVSWYQQTPGQGLQFLFEYFSETQRNKGNFPGRFSGRQFSNSRSEMNVSTLELGDSALYLCASSLAWGSSANYGYTFGSGTRLTVV.

The chain uses TRBV6-1 and TRBJ2-5, with TRBD2 identical over 8 bases. CDR1 is MNHNS, CDR2 SASEGT, per germline. This CDR3 has 16 amino acids. V lost 3 bases, J lost 5 bases, and 11 bases stayed unmatched. The CDR3 nucleotides are TGTGCCAGCAGTGATTGGCAGCGGGAGAGGATGGAGACCCAGTACTTC. Translation gives CASSDWQRERMETQYF.

J is TRBJ2-3 and V is TRBV11-3, with 15 bases fitting TRBD2. Trimming removed 5 bases from V and 1 base from J; junction bases left unmatched: 7. Germline CDR1 and CDR2: SGHNT and YENEEA. This CDR3 is built from 18 residues. CDR3 sequence reads: CASSPRTSGRAGTDTQYF. The CDR3 DNA reads as TGTGCCAGCAGCCCTCGGACTAGCGGGAGGGCCGGCACAGATACGCAGTATTTT.

This clone was seen a single time. This rearrangement joins TRBV12-5 to TRBJ2-1; D is possibly TRBD1 (9 bases). The CDR3 length is 15 residues. From germline, CDR1 is LGHNT and CDR2 FRNRAP. Trimming shortened V by 7 bases and J by 4 bases, and 17 bases separated the two germline ends. Here the CDR3 DNA reads TGTGCTAGTGCCGGTAGCGGGACAGGGTACAATGAGCAGTTCTTC. The encoded protein is CASAGSGTGYNEQFF. The complete variable domain, with remaining parts taken from reference TRBV12-5 and TRBJ2-1, reads DARVTQTPRHKVTEMGQEVTMRCQPILGHNTVFWYRQTMMQGLELLAYFRNRAPLDDSGMPKDRFSAEMPDATLATLKIQPSEPRDSAVYFCASAGSGTGYNEQFFGPGTRLTVL.

The V and J genes are TRBV5-1 and TRBJ2-5; TRBD1 is a possible D gene (6 bases). The length of the CDR3 is 14 residues. V lost 6 bases and J 2 bases, leaving 14 bases between the germline ends. Germline V gene sequence: CDR1 SGHRS, CDR2 YFSETQ. CDR3 protein: CASTDRQNQETQYF. CDR3 coding DNA: TGCGCCAGCACGGACAGACAGAATCAAGAGACCCAGTACTTC.

This chain links TRBV9 with TRBJ2-1, with a weak D call TRBD2 (6 bases). CDR1 and CDR2 from the germline V gene are SGDLS and YYNGEE. This CDR3 has 12 amino acids. V lost 7 bases, J lost 3 bases, and 8 bases lay in between. Here the CDR3 DNA reads TGTGCCAGCGGGGGGTACTACAATGAGCAGTTCTTC. Residues: CASGGYYNEQFF.

J is TRBJ2-1 and V is TRBV11-1; 9 positions agree with TRBD1. Unmatched junction bases numbered 10, after V lost 5 bases and J lost 8 bases. Germline lookup yields CDR1 SGHAT and CDR2 FQDESV (reference sequence). This CDR3 is built from 15 residues. CDR3 in amino acids: CASSGRTGARDEQFF. The CDR3 DNA reads as TGTGCCAGCAGCGGTCGGACAGGGGCGAGGGATGAGCAGTTCTTC.

The J gene is TRBJ2-3, the V gene TRBV11-3; 8 nucleotides match TRBD2. V dropped 1 base and J dropped 4; count of bases not matched to a gene: 4. There are 15 residues in the CDR3. Germline CDR1 reads SGHNT; CDR2 reads YENEEA. CDR3 nucleotides: TGTGCCAGCAGCTTAGCGGGGGGGGCGGCAGATACGCAGTATTTT. It is translated as CASSLAGGAADTQYF.

This clone was observed a handful of times. This rearrangement joins TRBV5-1 to TRBJ1-1; the match to TRBD1 covers 7 bases. With V trimmed by 3 bases and J by 5 bases, 16 bases remained unmatched. Looked up from germline, CDR1 is SGHRS and CDR2 is YFSETQ. The CDR3 contains 17 residues. CDR3 protein: CASSSDRSRVRGTEAFF. CDR3 nucleotide sequence: TGCGCCAGCAGCTCGGACAGGAGTAGGGTTCGAGGGACTGAAGCTTTCTTT. The whole variable domain, remainder taken from reference TRBV5-1 and TRBJ1-1, is KAGVTQTPRYLIKTRGQQVTLSCSPISGHRSVSWYQQTPGQGLQFLFEYFSETQRNKGNFPGRFSGRQFSNSRSEMNVSTLELGDSALYLCASSSDRSRVRGTEAFFGQGTRLTVV.

The gene calls are TRBV7-6 and TRBJ1-1, with 7 positions matching TRBD1. Germline V gives CDR1 SGHVS, CDR2 FNYEAQ. V lost 8 bases and J lost 8; bases outside the gene matches: 17. This CDR3 contains 15 residues. The CDR3 coding sequence is TGTGCCAGCCGTTCTCTCGCCGGCCGGGACAGAGAAGCTTTCTTT. This translates into CASRSLAGRDREAFF.

The chain carries TRBV5-1 and TRBJ2-3; 12 nucleotides agree with TRBD2. With 4 bases clipped from V and 2 bases from J, the junction kept 8 bases outside the gene matches. Germline V gives CDR1 SGHRS, CDR2 YFSETQ. This CDR3 contains 17 residues. CDR3 coding DNA: TGCGCCAGCAGCCCCGGACTAGCGGGGTCAACCACAGATACGCAGTATTTT. Translation gives CASSPGLAGSTTDTQYF.

The chain is built from TRBV2 and TRBJ1-1; TRBD1 agrees at 8 bases. V dropped 6 bases and J dropped 2; count of bases not matched to a gene: 2. From germline, CDR1 is SNHLY and CDR2 FYNNEI. The CDR3 is 13 residues long. CDR3 region: CASRQGENTEAFF. In DNA, the CDR3 is TGTGCCAGCAGACAGGGGGAAAACACTGAAGCTTTCTTT.

The chain joins TRBV19 to TRBJ1-1, with D perhaps matching TRBD1 (6 bases). Trimming took off 4 bases at V and 0 bases at J, with 12 bases between the two ends. The CDR3 covers 15 residues. CDR1 LNHDA and CDR2 SQIVND come from the germline V gene (reference sequence). The CDR3 region has the DNA TGTGCCAGTAGTACCACGGACAGCATGAACACTGAAGCTTTCTTT. This sequence encodes CASSTTDSMNTEAFF.

The chain is built from TRBV27 and TRBJ1-1; D not certain. V was cut by 2 bases and J by 2 bases, with 9 bases left in between. The CDR3 runs to 14 residues. Germline V CDR1 and CDR2: MNHEY, SMNVEV (reference sequence). CDR3 nucleotides: TGTGCCAGCAGTTTACGGGGAGTAAACACTGAAGCTTTCTTT. It translates to CASSLRGVNTEAFF.

This clone was counted a single time. The chain combines TRBV7-9 with TRBJ1-5, with D perhaps matching TRBD1 (6 bases). The CDR3 contains 15 residues. In germline, CDR1 is SEHNR, CDR2 FQNEAQ (reference sequence). V lost 4 bases and J 2 bases, leaving 12 bases between the germline ends. The DNA of the CDR3 is TGTGCCAGCAGCTCGACAGGTCGAGGCAATCAGCCCCAGCATTTT. This gives the protein CASSSTGRGNQPQHF.

The chain links TRBV7-2 to TRBJ2-3; D call uncertain. V was clipped by 1 base and J by 5 bases, with 16 bases between them. The CDR3 is 16 amino acids. The germline V gene has CDR1 SGHTA and CDR2 FQGNSA. The CDR3 region is CASSLGWLDVEDTQYF. The CDR3 DNA is TGTGCCAGCAGCTTAGGGTGGCTAGACGTAGAAGATACGCAGTATTTT. Full variable domain (missing parts from reference TRBV7-2 and TRBJ2-3): GAGVSQSPSNKVTEKGKDVELRCDPISGHTALYWYRQSLGQGLEFLIYFQGNSAPDKSGLPSDRFSAERTGGSVSTLTIQRTQQEDSAVYLCASSLGWLDVEDTQYFGPGTRLTVL.

CDR3 sequence: CASSRLVPYNEQFF. CDR3 in DNA: TGTGCCAGCAGTCGACTAGTCCCCTACAATGAGCAGTTCTTC. The chain carries TRBV6-5 and TRBJ2-1, with D possibly matching TRBD2 (6 bases). CDR1 is MNHEY, CDR2 SVGAGI, per germline. With 5 bases removed from V and 2 bases from J, the gap between germline ends came to 10 bases. The CDR3 consists of 14 residues.

The rearrangement joins TRBV28 to TRBJ2-7; 7 bases agree with TRBD2. V shed 7 bases and J 6 bases; nucleotides not matched to a gene: 6. CDR1 and CDR2 from the germline V gene are MDHEN and SYDVKM. This CDR3 has 12 residues. The CDR3 spells CASTKGRGEQYF. In DNA form, the CDR3 reads TGTGCCAGCACCAAGGGGAGGGGCGAGCAGTACTTC.